Below are 15 T cell receptor beta chains sequenced from a single sample in a study of OX40 agonist ivuxolimab in advanced cancers. Using immunoSEQ multiplex PCR, the repertoire was profiled, and TCRdb retains in-frame clones only, with some absent. The sample contains about 72,000 clones, roughly 89% of which appear only once. Sequencing was performed on CD4+ or CD8+ T cells sorted from blood, taken in a trial of the OX40 agonist ivuxolimab. Receptor source: an adult with an advanced solid tumor such as melanoma, head and neck, liver or kidney cancer.

This chain joins TRBV18 and TRBJ2-7, with D perhaps assigned TRBD1 or TRBD2 (6 bases each). CDR1 KGHSH and CDR2 LQKENI come from the germline V gene. Trimming removed 3 bases at V and 6 bases at J, with 21 bases between. The CDR3 covers 16 residues. DNA for the CDR3: TGTGCCAGCTCACCTCCCGGAGGGGGAATTGTGGCCGAGCAGTACTTC. It specifies CASSPPGGGIVAEQYF.

V gene TRBV27 combines with J gene TRBJ2-7; maybe TRBD1 (7 bases). With 6 bases removed from V and 8 bases from J, the gap between germline ends came to 14 bases. CDR3 size: 12 residues. The germline gives CDR1 MNHEY, CDR2 SMNVEV (reference sequence). The CDR3 DNA is TGTGCCAGCAGCCCTCAGGGGGGAAAGCAGTACTTC. Its protein product is CASSPQGGKQYF.

This chain joins TRBV4-2 and TRBJ2-5, with 7 bases lining up with TRBD2. CDR3 length equals 15 residues. Germline V CDR1 and CDR2: LGHNA, YNFKEQ. V was pared by 3 bases and J by 1 base, with 5 bases of the junction left unmatched. As DNA, the CDR3 is TGTGCCAGCAGCCACAAAGCGGGATCCCAAGAGACCCAGTACTTC. Protein: CASSHKAGSQETQYF.

The rearrangement joins TRBV11-3 to TRBJ2-3; D could derive from TRBD1 or TRBD2 (6 bases each). This CDR3 contains 12 residues. V was cut by 2 bases and J by 14 bases, with 14 bases left in between. Germline loops: CDR1 SGHNT, CDR2 YENEEA. CDR3 nucleotide sequence: TGTGCCAGCAGCTTATCTGTCGGGGGCATGTATTTT. It codes for CASSLSVGGMYF.

V usage is TRBV5-1 and J usage is TRBJ2-1, with unresolved D. Germline V gene lookup returns CDR1 SGHRS and CDR2 YFSETQ. V lost 2 bases and J lost 0, with 12 bases in between. The CDR3 runs to 16 residues. CDR3 in amino acids: CASSFWQESSYNEQFF. In nucleotides, the CDR3 is TGCGCCAGCAGCTTTTGGCAGGAGAGCTCCTACAATGAGCAGTTCTTC.

CDR3 region: CATSRDVRSGGAYNEQFF. The CDR3 DNA reads as TGTGCCACCAGCAGAGATGTGAGGTCCGGCGGGGCCTACAATGAGCAGTTCTTC. J is TRBJ2-1 and V is TRBV15; a weak D match, TRBD2 (6 bases). V gave up 0 bases and J gave up 2 bases, with 17 bases separating them. The CDR3 spans 18 residues. Germline assignment: CDR1 LNHNV and CDR2 YYDKDF (reference sequence).

The chain couples TRBV18 to TRBJ2-5, with D possibly being TRBD2 (5 bases). This CDR3 has 16 residues. CDR1 and CDR2 from the germline V gene are KGHSH and LQKENI. Trimming took off 1 base at V and 2 bases at J, with 14 bases between the two ends. CDR3: CASSPRIRTGQETQYF. CDR3 nucleotides: TGTGCCAGCTCACCACGAATTCGGACTGGGCAAGAGACCCAGTACTTC.

This chain connects TRBV7-9 to TRBJ2-3, with 11 bases lining up with TRBD2. V gave up 4 bases and J gave up 7 bases; unmatched junction bases: 7. CDR1 SEHNR and CDR2 FQNEAQ come from the germline V gene (reference sequence). The CDR3 extends over 15 amino acids. The CDR3 reads CASSSSTSGSYTQYF. In DNA, the CDR3 is TGTGCCAGCAGCTCAAGCACTAGCGGGAGTTATACGCAGTATTTT. Full variable domain (missing parts from reference TRBV7-9 and TRBJ2-3): DTGVSQNPRHKITKRGQNVTFRCDPISEHNRLYWYRQTLGQGPEFLTYFQNEAQLEKSRLLSDRFSAERPKGSFSTLEIQRTEQGDSAMYLCASSSSTSGSYTQYFGPGTRLTVL.

This sequence joins TRBV28 and TRBJ1-2; D gene uncertain. Germline CDR1 reads MDHEN; CDR2 reads SYDVKM. The CDR3 covers 11 residues. The V and J ends lost 5 bases and 5 bases respectively, with 6 bases between them. CDR3: CASSPDYGYTF. CDR3 DNA sequence: TGTGCCAGCAGTCCCGATTATGGCTACACCTTC.

The V and J genes are TRBV9 and TRBJ2-3; 8 nucleotides line up with TRBD2. This CDR3 has 15 amino acids. After removal of 3 bases from V and 2 bases from J, the junction contained 5 bases not matched to a gene. Germline values: CDR1 SGDLS, CDR2 YYNGEE. CDR3 in amino acids: CASSALSGNTDTQYF. CDR3 bases: TGTGCCAGCAGCGCCCTTAGCGGGAACACAGATACGCAGTATTTT.

CDR3 sequence: CASSSYATWVGGETQYF. CDR3 coding DNA: TGTGCCAGCAGTTCGTACGCCACTTGGGTAGGGGGGGAGACCCAGTACTTC. The chain uses TRBV28 and TRBJ2-5; D may match TRBD1 or TRBD2 (6 bases each). The CDR3 is 17 residues long. Trimming stripped 4 bases from V and 5 bases from J, with 23 bases between. Germline V gene sequence: CDR1 MDHEN, CDR2 SYDVKM.

The V gene is TRBV6-5, the J gene TRBJ2-1; D may correspond to TRBD1 or TRBD2 (6 bases each). CDR3 length equals 14 residues. The germline gives CDR1 MNHEY, CDR2 SVGAGI. Trimming cost V 10 bases and J 1 base, with 14 bases left between them. The CDR3 region is CATCRRGSYNEQFF. CDR3 nucleotide sequence: TGTGCCACTTGTAGGAGGGGGTCCTACAATGAGCAGTTCTTC.

V and J are TRBV28 and TRBJ2-6; D ambiguous. The germline CDR1 and CDR2 sequences are MDHEN and SYDVKM. This CDR3 spans 13 amino acids. Trimming cost V 8 bases and J 4 bases, with 9 bases left between them. The CDR3 sequence: CASQSPGANVLTF. CDR3 DNA sequence: TGTGCCAGCCAGTCCCCCGGGGCCAACGTCCTGACTTTC. The full variable domain, in which reference TRBV28 and TRBJ2-6 provide the parts outside the CDR3, is DVKVTQSSRYLVKRTGEKVFLECVQDMDHENMFWYRQDPGLGLRLIYFSYDVKMKEKGDIPEGYSVSREKKERFSLILESASTNQTSMYLCASQSPGANVLTFGAGSRLTVL.

The chain carries TRBV4-2 and TRBJ2-5; 7 positions agree with TRBD2. The CDR3 contains 13 residues. Germline values: CDR1 LGHNA, CDR2 YNFKEQ. Unmatched junction bases numbered 10, after V lost 4 bases and J lost 11 bases. The CDR3 nucleotides read TGTGCCAGCAGCCTCCTACGCCTCGGGAGGCAGTACTTC. Its protein product is CASSLLRLGRQYF.

As DNA, the CDR3 is TGTGCCAGCAGACCCCTTGGGGGTTTTTCAGGAGAAGCTTTCTTT. Encoded protein: CASRPLGGFSGEAFF. The chain joins TRBV27 to TRBJ1-1; a possible D gene is TRBD1 (5 bases). V lost 6 bases to trimming and J lost 8 bases, with 22 bases between them. CDR3 length: 15 residues. The germline CDR1 and CDR2 sequences are MNHEY and SMNVEV (reference sequence).